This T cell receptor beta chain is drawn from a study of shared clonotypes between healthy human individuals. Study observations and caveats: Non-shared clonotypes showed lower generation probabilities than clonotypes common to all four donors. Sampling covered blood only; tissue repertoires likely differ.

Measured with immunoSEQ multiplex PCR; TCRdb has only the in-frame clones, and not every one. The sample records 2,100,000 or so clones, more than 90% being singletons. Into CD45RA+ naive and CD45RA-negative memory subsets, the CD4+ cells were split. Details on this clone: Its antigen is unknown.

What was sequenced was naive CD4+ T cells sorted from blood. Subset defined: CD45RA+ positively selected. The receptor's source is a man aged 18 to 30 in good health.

CDR3 nucleotides: TGTGCCAGCAGCCCCTGGGGCGGGGGGCCCTACAATGAGCAGTTCTTC. Protein sequence: CASSPWGGGPYNEQFF. This rearrangement joins TRBV27 to TRBJ2-1; 8 nucleotides agree with TRBD2. Germline CDR1 reads MNHEY; CDR2 reads SMNVEV (reference sequence). The CDR3 covers 16 residues. Trimming removed 6 bases from V and 2 bases from J; junction bases left unmatched: 9.